What follows are 4 T cell receptor beta chains derived from one specimen sequenced in a study of T-cell reconstitution after alpha-beta-depleted transplantation in children. The TCRbeta library was prepared with unique molecular identifiers. TCRdb itself ran the PCR reads through MiXCR, one entry per CDR3 protein. Of under 100,000 distinct CDR3 sequences in the sample, around 15% were seen once. This specimen was PBMCs, mostly from graft donor cells, taken 180 days after TCRalphabeta/CD19-depleted stem cell transplant. All receptors derive from a male patient aged 2 to 9 who had a stem cell transplant for acute lymphoblastic leukemia, so the T cells may come from the graft donor.

The V and J genes are TRBV7-6 and TRBJ2-1, with 10 nucleotides matching TRBD2. Per the germline V gene, CDR1 is SGHVS and CDR2 is FNYEAQ. The CDR3 consists of 16 residues. The ends lost 1 base at V and 5 bases at J; junction bases unmatched: 5. The CDR3 is CASSLGSGGGNNEQFF. DNA of the CDR3: TGTGCCAGCAGCTTAGGGAGCGGGGGGGGTAACAATGAGCAGTTCTTC.

This clonotype has a count of ten or more. This chain connects TRBV4-3 to TRBJ1-5, with 8 bases identical to TRBD1. Per germline, CDR1 LGHNA and CDR2 YSLEER. This CDR3 comprises 17 residues. Trimming at V came to 4 bases and at J to 4 bases, leaving 12 bases not matched to a gene. The CDR3 region is CASSPNPPGQVNQPQHF. The CDR3 nucleotides read TGCGCCAGCAGCCCTAACCCCCCGGGACAGGTAAATCAGCCCCAGCATTTT.

The genes are TRBV11-2 and TRBJ1-4; D possibly corresponds to TRBD1 (5 bases). CDR3 length: 17 residues. The V end was cut by 0 bases, the J end by 6 bases, with 17 bases between. Germline lookup yields CDR1 SGHAT and CDR2 FQNNGV. The chain's CDR3 is CASSLDWLSGMDEKLFF. Here the CDR3 DNA reads TGTGCCAGCAGCTTAGATTGGCTGTCAGGGATGGATGAAAAACTGTTTTTT.

The table lists this clonotype with a few counts. CDR3 amino acids: CATSDLTGTGSGTGELFF. CDR3 nucleotides: TGTGCCACCAGTGATTTAACCGGGACAGGGTCGGGGACCGGGGAGCTGTTTTTT. The chain combines TRBV24-1 with TRBJ2-2; 9 nucleotides align to TRBD1. The CDR3 has 18 residues. V lost 1 base, J lost 5 bases, and 10 bases stayed unmatched. CDR1 and CDR2 (germline): KGHDR, SFDVKD.